This record covers a single TCR beta chain. Looked up from germline, CDR1 is MGHRA and CDR2 is YSYEKL. This CDR3 is built from 12 residues. The V gene lost 1 base and the J gene lost 14 bases, with 13 bases spanning the gap. The data were taken from a study of cytomegalovirus exposure and HLA in healthy donors. The assay was immunoSEQ multiplex PCR, and TCRdb's table has in-frame clones only and misses some. This sample has about 110,000 clones, with 88% found just once. The donors formed part of the approximately 120-subject validation cohort, distinct from the roughly 700-subject first cohort. This TCR came from a woman younger than 35 in good health and CMV-seropositive. The chain uses TRBV4-1 and TRBJ2-3; possible D gene TRBD2, 5 bases. Input material: PBMCs. The CDR3 DNA is TGCGCCAGCAGCCAAGGACTAACCCGCTGGTATTTT. Protein sequence: CASSQGLTRWYF.